What follows are 17 T cell receptor beta chains derived from one specimen sequenced in a study of blood T cell repertoires in COVID-19 (TCRdb year 2020). Library prep was done by the immunoSEQ multiplex PCR assay. The table comes from immuneACCESS by way of TCRdb, which keeps in-frame sequences with V and J called. Part of the clones is missing from these tables; in studies checked, under half for an unresolved V gene and the rest for unknown reasons. Within this sample are some 150,000 clones, with 80% to 85% of them counted one time only. The top ten hold around 4% of the sample. The sample comprised peripheral blood. The receptors were gathered from an elderly woman with acute or convalescent COVID-19.

The rearrangement joins TRBV9 to TRBJ2-2; D remains unclear. The CDR3 covers 13 residues. CDR1 and CDR2 from the germline V gene are SGDLS and YYNGEE. Trimming stripped 2 bases from V and 5 bases from J, with 7 bases between. The CDR3 coding sequence is TGTGCCAGCAGCGTTGTATTGACCGGGGAGCTGTTTTTT. Translation: CASSVVLTGELFF.

The chain joins TRBV25-1 to TRBJ1-2; TRBD1 agrees at 9 bases. This CDR3 has 14 amino acids. Germline loops: CDR1 MGHDK, CDR2 SYGVNS. With V trimmed by 5 bases and J by 4 bases, 5 bases remained unmatched. The CDR3 coding sequence is TGTGCCAGCAGTTTACCGGGACAGGGCTATGGCTACACCTTC. The encoded protein is CASSLPGQGYGYTF.

The rearrangement uses TRBV18 and TRBJ2-1; tentative D call: TRBD2 (6 bases). The germline V gene encodes CDR1 KGHSH and CDR2 LQKENI. The length of the CDR3 is 14 residues. Trimming took off 2 bases at V and 10 bases at J, with 15 bases between the two ends. CDR3 sequence reads: CASSPGTAVIEQFF. The CDR3 DNA is TGTGCCAGCTCACCAGGGACTGCCGTTATCGAGCAGTTCTTC.

V usage is TRBV3-1 (or the pseudogene TRBV3-2) and J usage is TRBJ1-1; no clear D. This CDR3 has 12 residues. Trimming pared 0 bases from V and 11 bases from J, leaving 10 bases between. Germline-derived CDR1 and CDR2 are LGHDT and YNNKEL (reference sequence). The DNA of the CDR3 is TGTGCCAGCAGCCAAGAGTTTACGGAGGCTTTCTTT. Translating it yields CASSQEFTEAFF.

Of note for this clone: Additional DNA sequences in this sample encode the identical CDR3. The chain recombines TRBV6-5 with TRBJ1-5, with D maybe TRBD1 (6 bases). The CDR3 has 15 residues. The germline gives CDR1 MNHEY, CDR2 SVGAGI. V was trimmed by 0 bases and J by 4 bases, leaving 10 bases between them. The CDR3 DNA follows: TGTGCCAGCAGTTACTCCTACACAGGGAATCAGCCCCAGCATTTT. Translation: CASSYSYTGNQPQHF.

This chain links TRBV19 with TRBJ1-5; D remains unclear. V lost 4 bases and J 7 bases, leaving 11 bases between the germline ends. CDR3 size: 13 residues. Germline V CDR1 and CDR2: LNHDA, SQIVND (reference sequence). CDR3 region: CASSTAGYQPQHF. The CDR3 region has the DNA TGTGCCAGTAGTACCGCGGGTTACCAGCCCCAGCATTTT.

The V and J genes are TRBV3-1 (or the pseudogene TRBV3-2) and TRBJ1-1, with D unclear. Trimming cost V 9 bases and J 7 bases, with 15 bases left between them. CDR1 and CDR2 (germline): LGHDT, YNNKEL (reference sequence). This CDR3 region has 12 residues. CDR3 in amino acids: CASRGEGSEAFF. CDR3 DNA: TGTGCCAGTCGTGGTGAGGGCAGTGAAGCTTTCTTT.

This clone was seen more than once but under ten times. The chain couples TRBV5-1 to TRBJ2-2; D not resolved. The V gene's germline CDR1 is SGHRS and CDR2 YFSETQ. The CDR3 length is 15 residues. Trimming removed 0 bases from V and 6 bases from J, with 12 bases in between. Written as DNA, the CDR3 is TGCGCCAGCAGCTTGGACGCCCACCGGGCCGGGGAGCTGTTTTTT. The encoded protein is CASSLDAHRAGELFF.

The V call is TRBV27, the J call TRBJ1-6, with a weak D call TRBD1 (6 bases). This CDR3 contains 15 residues. V was shortened by 1 base and J by 7 bases, with 11 bases between the two germline ends. Germline CDR1 MNHEY, CDR2 SMNVEV (reference sequence). The CDR3 nucleotides are TGTGCCAGCAGTTTATTTGGGGGCAGAAATTCACCCCTCCACTTT. Its protein is CASSLFGGRNSPLHF.

The chain combines TRBV7-9 with TRBJ2-3; TRBD2 might be the D (5 bases). V gave up 2 bases and J gave up 6 bases, with 15 bases separating them. CDR1 SEHNR and CDR2 FQNEAQ come from the germline V gene (reference sequence). The CDR3 is 15 residues long. The CDR3 DNA reads TGTGCCAGCAGCTTATGGAGCGGCTCTGTGGATACGCAGTATTTT. This gives the protein CASSLWSGSVDTQYF.

The chain joins TRBV19 to TRBJ1-1; D is unresolved. V was trimmed by 5 bases and J by 5 bases, leaving 6 bases between them. This CDR3 contains 11 residues. Per the germline V gene, CDR1 is LNHDA and CDR2 is SQIVND (reference sequence). The CDR3 protein is CASSRWTEAFF. In DNA form, the CDR3 reads TGTGCCAGTAGTCGGTGGACTGAAGCTTTCTTT.

The rearrangement links TRBV9 to TRBJ2-3; a weak D match, TRBD2 (5 bases). The CDR3 runs 13 residues. Trimming left V 0 bases short and J 5 bases short, with 7 bases between. CDR1 is SGDLS and CDR2 is YYNGEE in the germline V gene. CDR3 protein: CASSVGGEDTQYF. The CDR3 region has the DNA TGTGCCAGCAGCGTAGGGGGAGAAGATACGCAGTATTTT.

In this sample, this clone turned up a few times. The V and J genes are TRBV5-6 and TRBJ1-5; tentatively, D is TRBD1 (5 bases). The V and J ends lost 0 bases and 0 bases respectively, with 16 bases between them. CDR3 length equals 18 residues. Looked up from germline, CDR1 is SGHDT and CDR2 is YYEEEE. The CDR3 coding sequence is TGTGCCAGCAGCTTGGGGCGTGGGGACTGGGTTAGCAATCAGCCCCAGCATTTT. It specifies CASSLGRGDWVSNQPQHF.

The chain carries TRBV19 and TRBJ1-5, with D tentatively TRBD1 (6 bases). This CDR3 is built from 15 residues. Germline values: CDR1 LNHDA, CDR2 SQIVND (reference sequence). V was cut by 2 bases and J by 7 bases, with 15 bases left in between. CDR3 sequence reads: CASSIKQGRRQPQHF. Written as DNA, the CDR3 is TGTGCCAGTAGTATAAAACAGGGCAGAAGACAGCCCCAGCATTTT. Drawing the rest from reference TRBV19 and TRBJ1-5, the complete variable domain is DGGITQSPKYLFRKEGQNVTLSCEQNLNHDAMYWYRQDPGQGLRLIYYSQIVNDFQKGDIAEGYSVSREKKESFPLTVTSAQKNPTAFYLCASSIKQGRRQPQHFGDGTRLSIL.

V and J are TRBV14 and TRBJ1-1; tentatively, D is TRBD1 (6 bases). This CDR3 spans 13 amino acids. Germline V CDR1 and CDR2: SGHDN, FVKESK. The V gene lost 4 bases and the J gene lost 3 bases, with 9 bases spanning the gap. CDR3 nucleotides: TGTGCCAGCAGCCCTCAGGGGTACACTGAAGCTTTCTTT. Translation gives CASSPQGYTEAFF.

The chain is built from TRBV5-8 and TRBJ2-1, with D possibly TRBD1 on 6 matching bases. Trimming took off 4 bases at V and 5 bases at J, with 10 bases between the two ends. The CDR3 sequence is 13 residues long. Germline V gene sequence: CDR1 SGHTS, CDR2 YDEGEE. The CDR3 loop is CASSQDRHNEQFF. Here the CDR3 DNA reads TGTGCCAGCAGCCAAGACAGGCACAATGAGCAGTTCTTC. Full variable domain (remainder filled in from reference TRBV5-8 and TRBJ2-1): EAGVTQSPTHLIKTRGQQATLRCSPISGHTSVYWYQQALGLGLQFLLWYDEGEERNRGNFPPRFSGRQFPNYSSELNVNALELEDSALYLCASSQDRHNEQFFGPGTRLTVL.

The V gene is TRBV19, the J gene TRBJ2-5, with D possibly matching TRBD1 (5 bases). Trimming removed 3 bases from V and 4 bases from J, with 12 bases in between. This CDR3 contains 14 residues. Germline V gene sequence: CDR1 LNHDA, CDR2 SQIVND (reference sequence). The chain's CDR3 is CASSMTAGGETQYF. The CDR3 nucleotides read TGTGCCAGTAGTATGACAGCTGGTGGAGAGACCCAGTACTTC.